This paragraph reports one T cell receptor (beta chain). As for treatment: oral pan-JAK inhibitor, 5-10 mg twice daily. RNA extraction and reverse transcription yielded cDNA as sequencing template. The repertoire was sequenced with immunoSEQ multiplex PCR; TCRdb's copy has only in-frame clones and lacks some. This table has about 190,000 clones, 45% to 65% appearing once. This sample stems from a study of CD8+ T cells in alopecia areata. J lost 5 bases, V lost 2 bases, and 5 bases had no gene match. CDR1 MDHEN and CDR2 SYDVKM come from the germline V gene. The CDR3 consists of 14 residues. The material was CD4+ T cells sorted from blood, obtained at week 4, from a patient treated with tofacitinib. The chain has TRBV28 and TRBJ1-2; the match to TRBD1 covers 7 bases. This clonotype originated in a human donor with alopecia areata. The DNA for the CDR3 is TGTGCCAGCAGTTTAGCCCCAGGGGGTTATGGCTACACCTTC. This translates into CASSLAPGGYGYTF.